The next 22 T cell receptor beta chains were all read from a single sample in a study of blood T cell repertoires in COVID-19. Here immunoSEQ multiplex PCR was the method, and the copy in TCRdb shows in-frame clones only, minus some. The table records just over 85,000 clones, roughly nine tenths of them present only once. Sequenced sample: peripheral blood. All receptors come from a man aged 45 to 65 with acute or convalescent COVID-19.

The rearrangement links TRBV5-1 to TRBJ2-5; maybe TRBD1 (5 bases). Trimming took off 0 bases at V and 2 bases at J, with 8 bases between the two ends. The CDR3 contains 14 residues. Germline CDR1 reads SGHRS; CDR2 reads YFSETQ. The CDR3 bases are TGCGCCAGCAGCTTGGGACAGTCGCAAGAGACCCAGTACTTC. It yields the protein CASSLGQSQETQYF.

This rearrangement joins TRBV12-2 to TRBJ1-5; the D call TRBD1 from the table was never checked on the DNA. TRBV12-2 is listed as a pseudogene. There are 14 residues in the CDR3. CDR3 bases: TGTGCAAGTCGCCCTAGGGGAAGCAATCAGCCCCAGCATTTT. It codes for CASRPRGSNQPQHF.

The chain couples TRBV9 to TRBJ2-3, with 7 bases lining up with TRBD2. The V gene's germline CDR1 is SGDLS and CDR2 YYNGEE. The V and J ends lost 0 bases and 6 bases, in that order; junction bases with no gene match: 7. The CDR3 runs to 15 residues. The CDR3 bases are TGTGCCAGCAGCGTAGGCCCAGCGGGGATGGATACGCAGTATTTT. Protein sequence: CASSVGPAGMDTQYF.

V gene TRBV7-8 combines with J gene TRBJ2-5, with D possibly being TRBD2 (5 bases). The CDR3 has 16 amino acids. Trimming stripped 1 base from V and 1 base from J, with 13 bases between. Germline V gives CDR1 SGHVS, CDR2 FQNEAQ. CDR3 sequence reads: CASSLVFLAGQETQYF. The CDR3 coding sequence is TGTGCCAGCAGCTTAGTTTTCCTAGCAGGCCAAGAGACCCAGTACTTC.

On this clone itself: The sample holds other DNA sequences that translate to the same CDR3. The chain couples TRBV9 to TRBJ1-2; 8 nucleotides match TRBD1. After removal of 2 bases from V and 8 bases from J, the junction contained 5 bases not matched to a gene. The CDR3 runs to 13 residues. Germline loops: CDR1 SGDLS, CDR2 YYNGEE. The CDR3 region is CASSVPGGWGYTF. The CDR3 bases are TGTGCCAGCAGCGTCCCAGGGGGCTGGGGCTACACCTTC.

V gene TRBV30 combines with J gene TRBJ1-2; a possible D gene is TRBD1 (6 bases). The CDR3 contains 13 residues. V lost 4 bases and J 4 bases, leaving 13 bases between the germline ends. Germline loops: CDR1 GTSNPN, CDR2 SVGIG (reference sequence). In DNA, the CDR3 is TGTGCCTGGACCGGCGGGGGCGCCTATGGCTACACCTTC. Its translation: CAWTGGGAYGYTF.

This sequence joins TRBV21-1 and TRBJ1-4; TRBD1, as called in the table, went unchecked against the DNA. TRBV21-1 is a pseudogene locus. The CDR3 length is 17 residues. The CDR3 DNA is TGTGCCAGCAGCTCTGGGGCGACAGGGCGGGGTAAAGAAAAACTGTTTTTT. Amino acids: CASSSGATGRGKEKLFF.

A note on this clone: Other DNA sequences of this sample code for an identical CDR3. V gene TRBV9 combines with J gene TRBJ2-2; unclear D gene. The germline V gene encodes CDR1 SGDLS and CDR2 YYNGEE. V was shortened by 0 bases and J by 7 bases, with 10 bases between the two germline ends. This CDR3 spans 14 amino acids. The CDR3 DNA reads TGTGCCAGCAGCGTAGACCCCGGTGGCGGGGAGCTGTTTTTT. This codes for CASSVDPGGGELFF.

This sequence joins TRBV5-1 and TRBJ1-2, with a tentative D call TRBD1 (5 bases). This CDR3 is built from 13 residues. The V end lost 4 bases, the J end lost 1 base, and 8 bases lay between the germline ends. Per the germline V gene, CDR1 is SGHRS and CDR2 is YFSETQ. DNA for the CDR3: TGCGCCAGCAGCCTCAGGGTTAACTATGGCTACACCTTC. This codes for CASSLRVNYGYTF.

The rearrangement links TRBV7-2 to TRBJ1-2; TRBD1 matches 7 bases. Germline V CDR1 and CDR2: SGHTA, FQGNSA. This CDR3 spans 16 amino acids. The V segment lost 1 base and the J segment 1 base; nucleotides outside the gene matches: 6. The CDR3: CASSLVGGIGNYGYTF. The CDR3 DNA reads as TGTGCCAGCAGCTTAGTAGGGGGCATTGGTAACTATGGCTACACCTTC. Supplemented by reference TRBV7-2 and TRBJ1-2, the full variable domain reads GAGVSQSPSNKVTEKGKDVELRCDPISGHTALYWYRQSLGQGLEFLIYFQGNSAPDKSGLPSDRFSAERTGGSVSTLTIQRTQQEDSAVYLCASSLVGGIGNYGYTFGSGTRLTVV.

V gene TRBV25-1 combines with J gene TRBJ1-5; D gene unclear. The CDR3 length is 13 residues. Germline V gene sequence: CDR1 MGHDK, CDR2 SYGVNS. Trimming left V 5 bases short and J 7 bases short, with 12 bases between. DNA for the CDR3: TGTGCCAGCAGTCCGCCTTTCGGGCAGCCCCAGCATTTT. This codes for CASSPPFGQPQHF.

The V gene is TRBV2, the J gene TRBJ1-2, with 12 bases identical to TRBD1. V was clipped by 2 bases and J by 7 bases; unmatched bases: 5. Germline lookup yields CDR1 SNHLY and CDR2 FYNNEI. The CDR3 consists of 15 residues. This chain's CDR3 is CASSEWGTGGFGYTF. The CDR3 bases are TGTGCCAGCAGTGAATGGGGGACAGGGGGCTTTGGCTACACCTTC.

The rearrangement joins TRBV11-1 to TRBJ1-6, with 9 nucleotides matching TRBD1. This CDR3 has 14 amino acids. V was clipped by 4 bases and J by 9 bases; unmatched bases: 4. The V gene's germline CDR1 is SGHAT and CDR2 FQDESV (reference sequence). The CDR3 sequence: CASSSDRGVSPLHF. CDR3 coding DNA: TGTGCCAGCAGCTCGGACAGGGGTGTTTCACCCCTCCACTTT.

The chain is built from TRBV7-3 and TRBJ1-4; TRBD1 is a possible D gene (5 bases). V gave up 3 bases and J gave up 8 bases, with 16 bases separating them. Germline CDR1 is SGHTA and CDR2 is FQGTGA. This CDR3 spans 15 amino acids. CDR3 sequence reads: CASSFQGGPGEKLFF. CDR3 in DNA: TGTGCCAGCAGCTTCCAGGGAGGGCCTGGGGAAAAACTGTTTTTT.

This chain uses TRBV3-1 (or the pseudogene TRBV3-2) with TRBJ1-1; D possibly corresponds to TRBD1 (5 bases). Germline CDR1 LGHDT, CDR2 YNNKEL (reference sequence). The CDR3 consists of 13 residues. V lost 4 bases, J lost 2 bases, and 8 bases lay in between. Written as DNA, the CDR3 is TGTGCCAGCAGCCGGGGGGACAACACTGAAGCTTTCTTT. Its translation is CASSRGDNTEAFF.

This sequence joins TRBV30 and TRBJ1-6; 8 bases agree with TRBD1. CDR1 is GTSNPN, CDR2 SVGIG, per germline (reference sequence). The V and J ends lost 3 bases and 4 bases, in that order; junction bases with no gene match: 8. The CDR3 loop spans 16 amino acids. The CDR3 DNA sequence: TGTGCCTGGAGCTCCACCGGGACAGGTTATAATTCACCCCTCCACTTT. The encoded protein is CAWSSTGTGYNSPLHF.

The chain couples TRBV9 to TRBJ1-4; the match to TRBD1 covers 7 bases. The CDR3 totals 14 residues. Losses at the gene ends were 3 bases for V and 8 bases for J; bases not matched to a gene: 7. Germline V gene sequence: CDR1 SGDLS, CDR2 YYNGEE. DNA for the CDR3: TGTGCCAGCAGCGGGGGCAGGGGGAGGGAAAAACTGTTTTTT. Amino acids: CASSGGRGREKLFF. The full variable domain, in which reference TRBV9 and TRBJ1-4 provide the parts outside the CDR3, is DSGVTQTPKHLITATGQRVTLRCSPRSGDLSVYWYQQSLDQGLQFLIQYYNGEERAKGNILERFSAQQFPDLHSELNLSSLELGDSALYFCASSGGRGREKLFFGSGTQLSVL.

The chain uses TRBV19 and TRBJ2-1, with TRBD2 matching 8 bases. The CDR3 spans 13 residues. V gave up 4 bases and J gave up 9 bases; unmatched junction bases: 5. Germline lookup yields CDR1 LNHDA and CDR2 SQIVND (reference sequence). CDR3 protein: CASSKRGSFEQFF. The CDR3 DNA follows: TGTGCCAGTAGTAAGCGGGGGTCCTTTGAGCAGTTCTTC.

The V and J genes are TRBV19 and TRBJ1-4; tentatively, D is TRBD1 (5 bases). Trimming pared 7 bases from V and 0 bases from J, leaving 12 bases between. The CDR3 consists of 15 residues. CDR1 is LNHDA and CDR2 is SQIVND in the germline V gene (reference sequence). CDR3 sequence (DNA): TGTGCCAGTATAGGGGCGGATGCAACTAATGAAAAACTGTTTTTT. The encoded protein is CASIGADATNEKLFF.

The chain uses TRBV7-9 and TRBJ2-3; 8 bases agree with TRBD1. V shed 4 bases, J shed 1 base, and the junction held 10 bases outside the gene matches. From germline, CDR1 is SEHNR and CDR2 FQNEAQ (reference sequence). The CDR3 covers 17 residues. CDR3 DNA sequence: TGTGCCAGCAGCTCTCTTTCAGGGGGCGCTGGCACAGATACGCAGTATTTT. Encoded protein: CASSSLSGGAGTDTQYF.

V and J are TRBV5-4 and TRBJ2-2, with D uncertain. CDR3 length: 14 residues. CDR1 and CDR2 from the germline V gene are SGHNT and YYREEE (reference sequence). The V and J ends lost 2 bases and 1 base respectively, with 6 bases between them. The CDR3 bases are TGTGCCAGCAGCTTAACGAGGAACACCGGGGAGCTGTTTTTT. This codes for CASSLTRNTGELFF.

This clone was detected only once. This sequence joins TRBV29-1 and TRBJ2-5; 8 bases agree with TRBD2. Trimming took 2 bases from V and 1 from J; bases not matched to a gene: 3. The CDR3 has 14 residues. From germline, CDR1 is SQVTM and CDR2 ANQGSEA. The CDR3 protein is CSVERGGFQETQYF. As DNA, the CDR3 is TGCAGCGTTGAACGGGGGGGATTCCAAGAGACCCAGTACTTC.